Listed here are 30 T cell receptor beta chains from one sample, sequenced in a study of T cells in women clearing cervical HPV infection (dated by TCRdb to 2016 to 2018). The library was produced with the immunoSEQ multiplex PCR assay. In TCRdb, the immuneACCESS table is reduced to in-frame sequences with V and J assigned. These tables do not hold every clone; where another copy was compared, an unresolved V gene accounts for under half, and the others remain unexplained. The table kept for this sample lists around 30,000 clones. The ten most abundant clones make up roughly 7% of the sample. Sequencing was carried out using blood buffy coat. These receptors originate from a woman between 18 and 70 years old with a cervical HPV16 infection that either progressed to CIN3+ or cleared (not recorded which).

Remarks on this clone: The sequence runs out 3 residues before the end of the CDR3; the remainder is reconstructed from the germline J gene. The rearrangement links TRBV7-9 to TRBJ2-3; TRBD1 matches at 8 bases. Germline CDR1 SEHNR, CDR2 FQNEAQ (reference sequence). This CDR3 has 14 amino acids. The CDR3 DNA, read in part, is TGTGCCAGCAGCTTAGGGACAGGGAAACAGCCG. Protein: CASSLGTGKQP. The CDR3, in full, reads CASSLGTGKQPQYF. Full variable domain (outside the CDR3, taken from reference TRBV7-9 and TRBJ2-3): DTGVSQNPRHKITKRGQNVTFRCDPISEHNRLYWYRQTLGQGPEFLTYFQNEAQLEKSRLLSDRFSAERPKGSFSTLEIQRTEQGDSAMYLCASSLGTGKQPQYFGPGTRLTVL.

In regard to this clone: The read ends 3 residues early relative to the CDR3; the germline J gene fills the gap. This rearrangement joins TRBV6-2 or TRBV6-3 to TRBJ2-7; no firm D call. There are 13 residues in the CDR3. V lost 2 bases to trimming and J lost 0 bases, with 5 bases between them. From germline, CDR1 is MNHEY and CDR2 SVGEGT. The CDR3: CASSYERSYEQYF. The part of the CDR3 DNA that was read is TGTGCCAGCAGTTACGAGCGCTCCTACGAG.

A remark on this clone: The read gets to within 3 residues of the CDR3 end, and the germline J gene fills in the rest. The rearrangement links TRBV3-1 (or the pseudogene TRBV3-2) to TRBJ2-4; 11 bases are shared with TRBD1. V lost 2 bases to trimming and J lost 8 bases; unmatched junction nucleotides: 5. This CDR3 has 15 amino acids. Looked up from germline, CDR1 is LGHDT and CDR2 is YNNKEL (reference sequence). The CDR3: CASSQRTGGLDIQYF. The DNA read from the CDR3 is TGTGCCAGCAGCCAAAGGACAGGGGGCTTGGACATT.

As for this clone: The sequenced fragment ends 3 residues before the CDR3 boundary, so the rest is inferred from the germline J gene. The chain links TRBV28 to TRBJ2-7; 7 bases line up with TRBD2. The CDR3 consists of 15 residues. Trimming at V came to 3 bases and at J to 2 bases, leaving 7 bases not matched to a gene. Germline CDR1 MDHEN, CDR2 SYDVKM. The CDR3 is CASSFLADSTYEQYF. The sequenced part of the CDR3 DNA is TGTGCCAGCAGTTTTCTAGCGGACTCTACCTACGAG.

Remarks on this clone: The read gets to within 3 residues of the CDR3 end, and the germline J gene fills in the rest. J is TRBJ2-7 and V is TRBV28; TRBD2 agrees at 8 bases. Germline values: CDR1 MDHEN, CDR2 SYDVKM. Unmatched junction bases numbered 19, after V lost 7 bases and J lost 2 bases. The CDR3 is 18 amino acids. CDR3 sequence reads: CASNSAAGVAGIPYEQYF. CDR3 DNA, as far as it was read: TGTGCCAGCAACTCGGCGGCAGGCGTAGCGGGGATACCCTACGAG. The complete variable domain, with remaining parts taken from reference TRBV28 and TRBJ2-7, reads DVKVTQSSRYLVKRTGEKVFLECVQDMDHENMFWYRQDPGLGLRLIYFSYDVKMKEKGDIPEGYSVSREKKERFSLILESASTNQTSMYLCASNSAAGVAGIPYEQYFGPGTRLTVT.

Measured by frequency, this clone is medium-sized. Read data end 3 residues before the CDR3 end; the end is taken from the germline J gene. V and J are TRBV2 and TRBJ1-1; 8 bases fit TRBD1. This CDR3 region has 14 residues. Germline values: CDR1 SNHLY, CDR2 FYNNEI. The DNA read from the CDR3 is TGTGCCAGCAGGGGACTCACAGGGGGAATGGAT. This sequence encodes CASRGLTGGMD. The whole CDR3 sequence is CASRGLTGGMDAFF. The full variable domain, rest sourced from reference TRBV2 and TRBJ1-1, is EPEVTQTPSHQVTQMGQEVILRCVPISNHLYFYWYRQILGQKVEFLVSFYNNEISEKSEIFDDQFSVERPDGSNFTLKIRSTKLEDSAMYFCASRGLTGGMDAFFGQGTRLTVV.

Notes on this clone: The observed sequence ends 3 residues before the CDR3 terminus, with the missing tail filled in from the germline J gene. The J gene is TRBJ1-4, the V gene TRBV2; D may be TRBD1 (5 bases). CDR3 length: 15 amino acids. In germline, CDR1 is SNHLY, CDR2 FYNNEI. The CDR3 bases that were read are TGTGCCAGCAGTGAAAATCACTCTGGGGCCAACGTA. Protein product: CASSENHSGANV. The complete CDR3 protein is CASSENHSGANVLFF.

CDR3: CASSPGQGIAGGSLYDYTF. Incomplete CDR3 DNA: TGTGCCAGCTCACCAGGACAGGGCATAGCGGGGGGGTCCCTCTACGAC. This chain links TRBV18 with TRBJ1-2; 8 nucleotides match TRBD1. The sequence runs out 3 residues before the end of the CDR3; the remainder is reconstructed from the germline J gene. The CDR3 loop spans 19 amino acids. Germline lookup yields CDR1 KGHSH and CDR2 LQKENI.

As for this clone: The missing CDR3 end, 3 residues past where the read stops, is filled in from the germline J gene. The J gene is TRBJ1-1, the V gene TRBV20-1; perhaps TRBD1 as D (6 bases). Germline assignment: CDR1 DFQATT and CDR2 SNEGSKA (reference sequence). Trimming stripped 0 bases from V and 0 bases from J, with 11 bases between. The CDR3 length is 15 residues. CDR3 DNA, as far as it was read: TGCAGTGCTAGAGAGGGACACAGGATGAACACTGAA. It encodes CSAREGHRMNTE. The whole CDR3 sequence reads CSAREGHRMNTEAFF.

Incomplete CDR3 DNA: TGTGCCAGCAGCACTTCATCCGGGGATACG. Protein product: CASSTSSGDT. The entire CDR3 protein reads CASSTSSGDTQYF. The chain combines TRBV7-8 with TRBJ2-3; D uncertain. The read ends 3 residues early relative to the CDR3; the germline J gene fills the gap. Looked up from germline, CDR1 is SGHVS and CDR2 is FQNEAQ. This CDR3 comprises 13 residues. V was trimmed by 5 bases and J by 6 bases, leaving 12 bases between them. The full variable domain, rest sourced from reference TRBV7-8 and TRBJ2-3, is GAGVSQSPRYKVAKRGQDVALRCDPISGHVSLFWYQQALGQGPEFLTYFQNEAQLDKSGLPSDRFFAERPEGSVSTLKIQRTQQEDSAVYLCASSTSSGDTQYFGPGTRLTVL.

Remarks on this clone: Sequencing ends 3 residues short of the CDR3 end; the germline J gene provides the rest. This chain connects TRBV19 to TRBJ2-5; 10 positions match TRBD2. The germline V gene encodes CDR1 LNHDA and CDR2 SQIVND (reference sequence). The CDR3 length is 15 residues. The chain's CDR3 is CASSGSSGGWDTQYF. Partial CDR3 DNA: TGTGCCAGTAGTGGGTCTAGCGGGGGTTGGGATACC.

Worth noting for this clone: The read is 3 residues too short to cover the CDR3 end, so that end is filled in from the germline J gene. V gene TRBV29-1 combines with J gene TRBJ2-7; tentatively, D is TRBD1 (5 bases). V lost 7 bases and J 3 bases, leaving 13 bases between the germline ends. The CDR3 spans 12 residues. From germline, CDR1 is SQVTM and CDR2 ANQGSEA. The CDR3 sequence is CSARTSLYEQYF. The CDR3 bases that were read are TGCAGCGCCAGGACATCCCTCTACGAG.

To note about this clone: The read ends 3 residues before the CDR3 terminus; that terminus is restored from the germline J gene. This chain connects TRBV7-9 to TRBJ1-2; a possible D gene is TRBD1 (5 bases). The CDR3 runs to 15 residues. CDR1 and CDR2 from the germline V gene are SEHNR and FQNEAQ (reference sequence). CDR3 sequence: CASSETSGGRGDYTF. Partial CDR3 DNA: TGTGCCAGCAGCGAAACTAGCGGGGGTAGGGGTGAC.

Details on this clone: The read terminates 3 residues ahead of where the CDR3 ends, so the germline J gene completes it. This chain uses TRBV7-2 with TRBJ2-5; 9 bases are a match to TRBD2. The germline gives CDR1 SGHTA, CDR2 FQGNSA. The CDR3 extends over 15 amino acids. V shed 5 bases and J 5 bases; nucleotides not matched to a gene: 9. The CDR3 reads CASSPSLSGGETQYF. The sequenced CDR3 bases are TGTGCCAGCAGCCCTAGCCTCAGCGGGGGGGAGACC.

On this clone itself: The read finishes 3 residues shy of the CDR3 end, and the germline J gene is used to complete it. The chain links TRBV5-1 to TRBJ2-7, with 15 bases matching TRBD2. The CDR3 sequence is 18 residues long. Looked up from germline, CDR1 is SGHRS and CDR2 is YFSETQ. Trimming cost V 3 bases and J 1 base; bases outside gene matches: 8. CDR3 bases read: TGCGCCAGCAGCTCCGCGGGACTAGCGGGGGGCCGATCCTACGAG. It specifies CASSSAGLAGGRSYE. The CDR3 in its entirety is CASSSAGLAGGRSYEQYF.

Concerning this clone itself: The observed sequence ends 3 residues before the CDR3 terminus, with the missing tail filled in from the germline J gene. The rearrangement links TRBV4-1 to TRBJ2-7; D not certain. V was cut by 1 base and J by 3 bases, with 13 bases left in between. The CDR3 sequence is 15 residues long. Germline lookup yields CDR1 MGHRA and CDR2 YSYEKL. The CDR3 DNA, read in part, is TGCGCCAGCAGCCAAGGAATACAGCAGAACTACGAG. It specifies CASSQGIQQNYE. The CDR3, in full, reads CASSQGIQQNYEQYF.

With regard to this clone: The observed sequence ends 3 residues before the CDR3 terminus, with the missing tail filled in from the germline J gene. This chain links TRBV10-3 with TRBJ2-7; 12 positions match TRBD2. Germline lookup yields CDR1 ENHRY and CDR2 SYGVKD. Trimming cost V 7 bases and J 5 bases; bases outside gene matches: 18. The CDR3 contains 18 residues. CDR3 residues: CAITRLAGVMSSYNEQYF. Incomplete CDR3 DNA: TGTGCCATCACGAGACTAGCGGGGGTGATGAGCTCCTACAACGAG.

Details on this clone: The read terminates 3 residues ahead of where the CDR3 ends, so the germline J gene completes it. This chain joins TRBV7-6 and TRBJ2-5; tentatively, D is TRBD1 (5 bases). Germline values: CDR1 SGHVS, CDR2 FNYEAQ. This CDR3 has 16 amino acids. V was trimmed by 3 bases and J by 7 bases, leaving 21 bases between them. Partial CDR3 DNA: TGTGCCAGCAGCTTGGCCACTCAGGGTTCAGAAGGGACC. It yields the protein CASSLATQGSEGT. The full CDR3 is CASSLATQGSEGTQYF.

About this clone itself: Coverage ceases 3 residues before the CDR3 finishes, and the germline J gene fills in the end. This chain uses TRBV11-2 with TRBJ2-1; 10 bases match TRBD2. Germline CDR1 SGHAT, CDR2 FQNNGV. The CDR3 is 15 residues long. V lost 3 bases, J lost 7 bases, and 6 bases stayed unmatched. This CDR3 is CASSFLAGVGNEQFF. The DNA read from the CDR3 is TGTGCCAGCAGCTTTCTAGCGGGGGTTGGGAATGAG.

On this clone itself: Coverage ceases 3 residues before the CDR3 finishes, and the germline J gene fills in the end. This chain connects TRBV7-3 to TRBJ1-2; tentatively, D is TRBD1 (6 bases). Germline V gene data show CDR1 as SGHTA and CDR2 as FQGTGA. The CDR3 runs to 14 residues. V lost 4 bases and J lost 7, with 16 bases in between. Partial CDR3 DNA: TGTGCCAGCAGCTCCACATCAGGGGAAAGTGGC. Protein product: CASSSTSGESG. The full CDR3 reads CASSSTSGESGYTF.

Turning to this clone: The CDR3 extends 3 residues past the end of the read, so its final part is completed from the germline J gene. The V gene is TRBV20-1, the J gene TRBJ2-1; 8 bases map to TRBD2. The V gene's germline CDR1 is DFQATT and CDR2 SNEGSKA (reference sequence). After removal of 3 bases from V and 5 bases from J, the junction contained 12 bases not matched to a gene. The CDR3 contains 16 residues. The covered CDR3 bases are TGCAGTGCTAGTGACCTCCCCGGGACTAGAAACAATGAG. This sequence encodes CSASDLPGTRNNE. The whole CDR3 reads CSASDLPGTRNNEQFF.

Regarding this clone: The CDR3 end lies 3 residues beyond the end of the read and is filled in from the germline J gene. The chain links TRBV6-2 or TRBV6-3 to TRBJ2-1, with 10 nucleotides matching TRBD2. Trimming took 5 bases from V and 8 from J; bases not matched to a gene: 9. Germline V CDR1 and CDR2: MNHEY, SVGEGT. CDR3 size: 15 residues. CDR3: CASSRLAGVLDEQFF. CDR3 DNA, as far as it was read: TGTGCCAGCAGTAGACTAGCGGGTGTTTTGGATGAG.

Comments on this clone: The CDR3 goes on 3 residues after the read ends, and that part is filled in from the germline J gene. The V and J genes are TRBV2 and TRBJ2-1; 13 bases align to TRBD2. The length of the CDR3 is 15 residues. CDR1 and CDR2 (germline): SNHLY, FYNNEI. V trimming: 6 bases; J trimming: 7 bases; junction bases outside the gene matches: 6. The CDR3 loop is CASRTLAGGPNEQFF. The CDR3 DNA, read in part, is TGTGCCAGCAGAACACTAGCGGGGGGGCCTAATGAG. The complete variable domain, with remaining parts taken from reference TRBV2 and TRBJ2-1, reads EPEVTQTPSHQVTQMGQEVILRCVPISNHLYFYWYRQILGQKVEFLVSFYNNEISEKSEIFDDQFSVERPDGSNFTLKIRSTKLEDSAMYFCASRTLAGGPNEQFFGPGTRLTVL.

A remark on this clone: The read gets to within 3 residues of the CDR3 end, and the germline J gene fills in the rest. The V call is TRBV9, the J call TRBJ2-3; D is uncertain. The V gene lost 0 bases and the J gene lost 2 bases, with 10 bases spanning the gap. The CDR3 is made up of 15 amino acids. In germline, CDR1 is SGDLS, CDR2 YYNGEE. CDR3: CASSVGPSPTDTQYF. The sequenced CDR3 bases are TGTGCCAGCAGCGTAGGGCCTAGTCCCACAGATACG.

For this clone: The CDR3 end falls 3 residues outside the read, so it is completed with the germline J gene. This chain uses TRBV7-9 with TRBJ1-2, with D possibly TRBD1 on 5 matching bases. This CDR3 is built from 11 residues. CDR1 is SEHNR and CDR2 is FQNEAQ in the germline V gene (reference sequence). CDR3 protein: CASRQADTYTF. The CDR3 DNA, read in part, is TGTGCCAGCAGACAGGCAGATACC.

Remarks on this clone: Read data end 3 residues before the CDR3 end; the end is taken from the germline J gene. The V and J genes are TRBV2 and TRBJ1-1, with D possibly matching TRBD1 (6 bases). CDR1 and CDR2 from the germline V gene are SNHLY and FYNNEI. The length of the CDR3 is 14 residues. Trimming took off 6 bases at V and 4 bases at J, with 15 bases between the two ends. The CDR3 is CASRYREGSTEAFF. The DNA read from the CDR3 is TGTGCCAGCAGGTACAGGGAAGGAAGCACTGAA.

Turning to this clone: The sequence runs out 3 residues before the end of the CDR3; the remainder is reconstructed from the germline J gene. The chain has TRBV2 and TRBJ2-4, with D unresolved. Germline CDR1 SNHLY, CDR2 FYNNEI. The CDR3 runs 12 residues. The CDR3 DNA, read in part, is TGTGCCAGCAGTCAAAGCACAGAGTCT. This encodes CASSQSTES. The whole CDR3 sequence is CASSQSTESQYF.

As concerns this clone: The read comes to an end 3 residues before the CDR3 does, leaving the germline J gene to fill in the end. The V gene is TRBV6-2 or TRBV6-3, the J gene TRBJ2-1; TRBD2 is a possible D gene (5 bases). CDR1 MNHEY and CDR2 SVGEGT come from the germline V gene. This CDR3 comprises 16 residues. Trimming stripped 5 bases from V and 4 bases from J, with 18 bases between. CDR3 amino acids: CASSVDSIGYYNEQFF. The DNA read from the CDR3 is TGTGCCAGCAGTGTGGACTCCATTGGCTATTACAATGAG.

Points on this clone: The read ends 3 residues early relative to the CDR3; the germline J gene fills the gap. This chain joins TRBV20-1 and TRBJ1-5, with D perhaps matching TRBD1 (5 bases). V dropped 2 bases and J dropped 2 bases, with 13 bases sitting between them. Germline CDR1 and CDR2: DFQATT and SNEGSKA (reference sequence). The CDR3 runs to 15 residues. The part of the CDR3 DNA that was read is TGCAGTGCTAGACTAGACAGAGGGGGCAATCAGCCC. Its protein product is CSARLDRGGNQP. From start to end, the CDR3 is CSARLDRGGNQPQHF.

Comment on this clone: Read data end 3 residues before the CDR3 end; the end is taken from the germline J gene. The chain uses TRBV20-1 and TRBJ2-4; 11 bases match TRBD1. Germline-derived CDR1 and CDR2 are DFQATT and SNEGSKA (reference sequence). This CDR3 contains 14 residues. CDR3 DNA, as far as it was read: TGCAGTGCCGACCCAGGACAGGGGGCTGATGGT. Its translation: CSADPGQGADG. The entire CDR3 protein is CSADPGQGADGQYF.